This is a list of T cell receptor beta chains from one sample in a study of spatial heterogeneity in lung cancer. TCRdb re-called the 5' RACE reads with MiXCR, one entry per CDR3 protein. The sample holds 110,000 or so distinct CDR3 sequences; approximately 10% are singletons and the top ten take 20% to 30%. Sequenced material: PBMCs, taken at follow-up. These receptors all come from a female donor with early-stage non-small cell lung cancer. The CDR3 runs from the conserved cysteine through the conserved F or W. Fields, in order: D gene, V gene, J gene, clone size, CDR3 DNA, CDR3 protein. A D gene is named only where the DNA matches it firmly. Part of the rows lack a size; the others show once, few, many or a class for expanded clones.

d_call: TRBD1
v_call: TRBV28
j_call: TRBJ2-2
clone_size: few
cdr3_nt: TGTGCCAGCAGAGAGACAGGGGTTGGGGAGCTGTTTTTT
cdr3_aa: CASRETGVGELFF

d_call: .
v_call: TRBV3-1
j_call: TRBJ2-7
clone_size: few
cdr3_nt: TGTGCCAGCAGCCAAGATCGGGGTGCCGGGTACGAGCAGTACTTC
cdr3_aa: CASSQDRGAGYEQYF

d_call: .
v_call: TRBV6-1
j_call: TRBJ1-1
clone_size: many
cdr3_nt: TGTGCCAGCAGATCTAACAAGAACACTGAAGCTTTCTTT
cdr3_aa: CASRSNKNTEAFF

d_call: TRBD1
v_call: TRBV30
j_call: TRBJ1-6
clone_size: few
cdr3_nt: TGTGCCTGGTCGACCGGGACAGGGACTTCACCCCTCCACTTT
cdr3_aa: CAWSTGTGTSPLHF

d_call: TRBD1
v_call: TRBV30
j_call: TRBJ1-1
clone_size: few
cdr3_nt: TGTGCCTCCCTGAACAGGGGGCCTGAAGCTTTCTTT
cdr3_aa: CASLNRGPEAFF

d_call: .
v_call: TRBV11-1
j_call: TRBJ2-2
clone_size: .
cdr3_nt: TGTGCCAGCAGCTTAGTACAGGGCATCGGGGAGCTGTTTTTT
cdr3_aa: CASSLVQGIGELFF

d_call: .
v_call: TRBV5-1
j_call: TRBJ1-4
clone_size: few
cdr3_nt: TGCGCCAGCAGCTTGACGACAGCGACTAATGAAAAACTGTTTTTT
cdr3_aa: CASSLTTATNEKLFF

d_call: .
v_call: TRBV20-1
j_call: TRBJ2-3
clone_size: few
cdr3_nt: TGCAGTGCACCTACCCTCCAGGAGACTAGCACAGATACGCAGTATTTT
cdr3_aa: CSAPTLQETSTDTQYF

d_call: .
v_call: TRBV3-1
j_call: TRBJ1-2
clone_size: few
cdr3_nt: TGTGCCAGCAGCCAGGCACGGTACGGCTATGGCTACACCTTC
cdr3_aa: CASSQARYGYGYTF

d_call: .
v_call: TRBV4-2
j_call: TRBJ2-1
clone_size: .
cdr3_nt: TGTGCCAGCAGCCAAGATCCTAGCAGGTTTAACGGTGAGCAGTTCTTC
cdr3_aa: CASSQDPSRFNGEQFF

d_call: .
v_call: TRBV7-9
j_call: TRBJ2-7
clone_size: .
cdr3_nt: TGTGCCAGCAGCTTTAGCTCCTACGAGCAGTACTTC
cdr3_aa: CASSFSSYEQYF

d_call: TRBD1
v_call: TRBV19
j_call: TRBJ2-6
clone_size: .
cdr3_nt: TGTGCCAGTAGTACCCGGGACAGGGGAATCTCTGGGGCCAACGTCCTGACTTTC
cdr3_aa: CASSTRDRGISGANVLTF

d_call: .
v_call: TRBV28
j_call: TRBJ2-6
clone_size: few
cdr3_nt: TGTGCCAGCAGTTCGGTGGTGGGGACCTTTGCGAGAGGGGCCAACGTCCTGACTTTC
cdr3_aa: CASSSVVGTFARGANVLTF

d_call: .
v_call: TRBV5-1
j_call: TRBJ2-6
clone_size: few
cdr3_nt: TGCGCCAGCAGCTTGGCAAACAGGAACTCTGGGGCCAACGTCCTGACTTTC
cdr3_aa: CASSLANRNSGANVLTF

d_call: TRBD2
v_call: TRBV10-1
j_call: TRBJ2-1
clone_size: .
cdr3_nt: TGCGCCAGCAGTGGCGGACTAGCGGGAGGGCCAAATGAGCAGTTCTTC
cdr3_aa: CASSGGLAGGPNEQFF